Listed below are T cell receptor beta chains from one sample, sequenced in a study of breast tumors, draining lymph nodes, adjacent tissues. TCRdb called the multiplex PCR reads again in MiXCR, with one record for every CDR3 protein. The sample has 55,000 to 75,000 distinct CDR3 sequences, around two fifths seen once. What was sequenced was breast tumor tissue. The receptor source for this set is a female donor with breast cancer. Some clones in this sample may be carry-over from other donors' samples. The CDR3 runs from the conserved cysteine through the conserved F or W. D genes are given only for firm matches. Clone size appears in some rows only: once, few, many, or a class for an expanded clone.

size	J	D	V	DNA	CDR3
many	TRBJ2-1	.	TRBV6-6	TGTGCCAGCAGTTCCTTAGGATCCTACAATGAGCAGTTCTTC	CASSSLGSYNEQFF
many	TRBJ2-7	.	TRBV20-1	TGCAGTGCTGTGGGGCGTCCCCCCTACGAGCAGTACTTC	CSAVGRPPYEQYF
many	TRBJ2-7	.	TRBV11-3	TGTGCCAGCAGCTTAGTTGGGCCTCCCTACGAGCAGTACTTC	CASSLVGPPYEQYF
many	TRBJ2-1	.	TRBV7-3	TGTGCCAGCAGCCCCTACGACAGCTACAATGAGCAGTTCTTC	CASSPYDSYNEQFF
.	TRBJ2-7	TRBD1	TRBV2	TGTGCCAGCAGTCAGACAGGGGGGGGCGAGCAGTACTTC	CASSQTGGGEQYF
many	TRBJ2-7	TRBD2	TRBV11-2	TGTGCCAGCACTAGCGGGGCCTTCTACGAGCAGTACTTC	CASTSGAFYEQYF
.	TRBJ2-1	.	TRBV19	TGTGCCAGTAGTATAAGTCTAGCCAATGAGCAGTTCTTC	CASSISLANEQFF
.	TRBJ1-1	.	TRBV10-3	TGTGCCATCAGTGAGTCGGGGACTGAAGCTTTCTTT	CAISESGTEAFF
.	TRBJ2-7	TRBD1	TRBV28	TGTGCCAGCAGTTCCGAGGACAGGGGTTTATCGCGCGACGAGCAGTACTTC	CASSSEDRGLSRDEQYF
many	TRBJ1-3	TRBD1	TRBV4-2	TGTGCCAGCAGCCAACGACAGGGGGCCCAATCCTCTGGAAACACCATATATTTT	CASSQRQGAQSSGNTIYF
many	TRBJ2-3	.	TRBV18	TGTGCCAGCTTTCTGTTGCTGGGCACAGATACGCAGTATTTT	CASFLLLGTDTQYF
.	TRBJ2-1	TRBD2	TRBV29-1	TGCAGCGTGTACAACCGAGCTAGCGGGAGGGTGGATGAGCAGTTCTTC	CSVYNRASGRVDEQFF
few	TRBJ1-5	TRBD1	TRBV6-6	TGTGCCAGCATTCGGACAGGGGGATTCTCGGATCAGCCCCAGCATTTT	CASIRTGGFSDQPQHF
.	TRBJ2-1	.	TRBV9	TGTGTCGGCAGCGTAGCACCCCTCAATGAGCAGTTCTTC	CVGSVAPLNEQFF
many	TRBJ2-5	TRBD1	TRBV15	TGTGCCACCAGCAGAGGGTCGGGACAGGGATACCAAGAGACCCAGTACTTC	CATSRGSGQGYQETQYF
many	TRBJ2-1	.	TRBV5-4	TGTGCCAGCAGCCGGGCGACCTCCTACAATGAGCAGTTCTTC	CASSRATSYNEQFF
.	TRBJ1-2	TRBD1	TRBV6-2/TRBV6-3	TGTGCCAGCAGACACACAGGGGATGGCTACACCTTC	CASRHTGDGYTF
.	TRBJ2-7	TRBD2	TRBV6-5	TGTGCCAGCAGTCGGGGGGGCCGCGAGCAGTACTTC	CASSRGGREQYF
medium-sized	TRBJ1-5	.	TRBV2	TGTGCCAGCAGTGAGCAGGCTACGTATTATAGCAATCAGCCCCAGCATTTT	CASSEQATYYSNQPQHF
.	TRBJ1-2	.	TRBV7-9	TGTGCCAGCAGCTTACAACATGTGGGAATTGCTAACTATGGCTACACCTTC	CASSLQHVGIANYGYTF
many	TRBJ2-7	TRBD2	TRBV5-1	TGCGCCAGCCGGCCTGTGGGGGGGGTCTACGAGCAGTACTTC	CASRPVGGVYEQYF
once	TRBJ2-1	.	TRBV7-9	TGTGCCAGCAGTCGTAGTGAGCAGTTCTTC	CASSRSEQFF
.	TRBJ2-1	.	TRBV7-9	TGTGCCATCTCCGGAGGGGAGGCCTACAATGAGCAGTTCTTC	CAISGGEAYNEQFF
many	TRBJ2-2	.	TRBV19	TGTGCCAGTAAGGGCCCCGATCCCTTCACCGGGGAGCTGTTTTTT	CASKGPDPFTGELFF
many	TRBJ2-7	.	TRBV7-6	TGTGCCAGCACACAGATAATCAGTGGGTACGAGCAGTACTTC	CASTQIISGYEQYF
.	TRBJ1-5	.	TRBV11-3	TGTGCCAGCAGCTTAGAACGACGGGTTATGGCCTACGAGCATTTT	CASSLERRVMAYEHF